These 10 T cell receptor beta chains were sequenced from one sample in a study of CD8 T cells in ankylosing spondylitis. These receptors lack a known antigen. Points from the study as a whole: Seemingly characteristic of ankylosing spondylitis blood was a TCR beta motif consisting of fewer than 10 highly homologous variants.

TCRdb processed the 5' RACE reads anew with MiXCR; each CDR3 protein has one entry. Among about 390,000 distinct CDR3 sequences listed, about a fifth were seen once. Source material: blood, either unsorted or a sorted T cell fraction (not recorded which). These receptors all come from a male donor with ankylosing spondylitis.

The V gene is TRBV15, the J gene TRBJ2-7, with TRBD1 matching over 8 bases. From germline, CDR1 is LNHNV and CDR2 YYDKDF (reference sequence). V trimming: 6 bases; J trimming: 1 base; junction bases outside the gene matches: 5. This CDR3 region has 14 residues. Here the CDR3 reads CATRKTGGSYEQYF. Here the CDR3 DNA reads TGTGCCACCAGAAAAACAGGGGGGTCCTACGAGCAGTACTTC.

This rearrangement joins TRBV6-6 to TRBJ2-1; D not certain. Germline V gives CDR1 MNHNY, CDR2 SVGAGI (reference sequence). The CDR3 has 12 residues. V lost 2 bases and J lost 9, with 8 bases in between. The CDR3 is CASSYVGFEQFF. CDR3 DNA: TGTGCCAGCAGTTACGTAGGATTTGAGCAGTTCTTC.

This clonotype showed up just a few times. The CDR3 sequence: CASSPGLKGRYEQYF. DNA of the CDR3: TGTGCCAGCTCACCGGGTTTAAAAGGACGGTACGAGCAGTACTTC. This chain connects TRBV18 to TRBJ2-7; D is unresolved. The CDR3 is 15 amino acids. Germline lookup yields CDR1 KGHSH and CDR2 LQKENI. The V gene lost 3 bases and the J gene lost 4 bases, with 16 bases spanning the gap.

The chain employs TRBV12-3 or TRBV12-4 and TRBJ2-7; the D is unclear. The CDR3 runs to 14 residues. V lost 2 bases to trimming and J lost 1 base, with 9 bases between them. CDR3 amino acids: CASSLRQVSYEQYF. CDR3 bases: TGTGCCAGCAGTTTAAGGCAGGTTTCCTACGAGCAGTACTTC.

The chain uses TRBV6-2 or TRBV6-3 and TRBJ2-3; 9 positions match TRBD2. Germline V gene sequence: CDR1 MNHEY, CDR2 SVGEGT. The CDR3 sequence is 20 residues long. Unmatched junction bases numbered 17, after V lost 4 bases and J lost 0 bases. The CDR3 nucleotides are TGTGCCAGCAGTTCTTCCACGGCGGGAGGGCCCCTCCGCAGCACAGATACGCAGTATTTT. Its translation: CASSSSTAGGPLRSTDTQYF.

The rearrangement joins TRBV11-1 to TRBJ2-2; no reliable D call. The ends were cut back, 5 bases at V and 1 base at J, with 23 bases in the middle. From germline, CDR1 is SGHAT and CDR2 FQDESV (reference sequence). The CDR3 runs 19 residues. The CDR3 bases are TGTGCCAGCAGCCCTCTGGACGGTCATGTTACGATGAACACCGGGGAGCTGTTTTTT. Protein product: CASSPLDGHVTMNTGELFF.

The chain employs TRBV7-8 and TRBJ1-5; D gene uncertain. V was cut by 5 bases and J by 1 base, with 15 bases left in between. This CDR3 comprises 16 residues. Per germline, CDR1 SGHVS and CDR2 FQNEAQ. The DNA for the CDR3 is TGTGCCAGCAGCCCTAAAAGGTCCGAGAGCAATCAGCCCCAGCATTTT. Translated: CASSPKRSESNQPQHF.

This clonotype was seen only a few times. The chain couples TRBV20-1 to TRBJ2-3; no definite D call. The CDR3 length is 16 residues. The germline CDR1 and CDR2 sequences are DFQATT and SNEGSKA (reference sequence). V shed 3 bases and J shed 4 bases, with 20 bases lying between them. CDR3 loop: CSARPLDAGVPDTQYF. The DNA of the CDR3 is TGCAGTGCTAGGCCCCTAGACGCCGGAGTGCCAGATACGCAGTATTTT.

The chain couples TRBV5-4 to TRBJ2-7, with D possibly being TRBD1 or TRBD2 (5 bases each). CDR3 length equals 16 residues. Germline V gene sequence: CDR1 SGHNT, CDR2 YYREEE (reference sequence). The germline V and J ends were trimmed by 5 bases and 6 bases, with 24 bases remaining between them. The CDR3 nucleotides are TGTGCCAGCAGTCCATCTCGACCCGGTAGTGGGGGCGAGCAGTACTTC. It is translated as CASSPSRPGSGGEQYF.

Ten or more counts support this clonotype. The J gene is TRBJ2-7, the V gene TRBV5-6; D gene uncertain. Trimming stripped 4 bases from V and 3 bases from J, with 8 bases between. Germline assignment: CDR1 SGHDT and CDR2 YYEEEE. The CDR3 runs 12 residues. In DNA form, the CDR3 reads TGTGCCAGCAGCGATCAGGACTACGAGCAGTACTTC. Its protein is CASSDQDYEQYF.